The present T cell receptor (beta chain) was sequenced within a study of CDR3 diversity in severe acne. TCRdb called the PCR reads again in MiXCR, with one record for every CDR3 protein. The table includes roughly 100,000 distinct CDR3 sequences, 51% detected once. V was shortened by 6 bases and J by 6 bases, with 22 bases between the two germline ends. The CDR3 contains 15 residues. Germline-derived CDR1 and CDR2 are DFQATT and SNEGSKA (reference sequence). The gene calls are TRBV20-1 and TRBJ2-3; perhaps TRBD1 as D (6 bases). This clonotype originated in a male donor with acne. Material: blood. CDR3 DNA: TGCAGTGCCAGCAGCGTACAGGGCTTGGATGATACGCAGTATTTT. Translating gives CSASSVQGLDDTQYF.